The 4 T cell receptor beta chains presented below share a single source sample, sequenced in a study of T cell changes during pregnancy in multiple sclerosis. This table comes from immunoSEQ multiplex PCR, and its TCRdb copy is limited to in-frame clones, with some not included. The sample has around 33,000 clones; about nine tenths are singletons. The sample here was CD8+ T cells from peripheral blood mononuclear cells, taken before pregnancy. All receptors derive from a female donor with multiple sclerosis, enrolled in a pregnancy study.

This clone was recorded once. The rearrangement joins TRBV13 to TRBJ2-4, with TRBD1 matching 9 bases. Germline CDR1 is PRHDT and CDR2 is FYEKMQ (reference sequence). The CDR3 contains 14 residues. The ends lost 5 bases at V and 7 bases at J; junction bases unmatched: 6. CDR3 region: CASSLGTGTNIQYF. CDR3 sequence (DNA): TGTGCCAGCAGCCTCGGGACAGGGACTAACATTCAGTACTTC. Full variable domain (remainder filled in from reference TRBV13 and TRBJ2-4): AAGVIQSPRHLIKEKRETATLKCYPIPRHDTVYWYQQGPGQDPQFLISFYEKMQSDKGSIPDRFSAQQFSDYHSELNMSSLELGDSALYFCASSLGTGTNIQYFGAGTRLSVL.

In this sample, this clone turned up once. The genes are TRBV5-6 and TRBJ1-1, with 12 positions matching TRBD1. The germline V gene has CDR1 SGHDT and CDR2 YYEEEE. Trimming cost V 2 bases and J 1 base; bases outside gene matches: 3. CDR3 size: 16 residues. The chain's CDR3 is CASSFGTGGANTEAFF. For the CDR3, the DNA is TGTGCCAGCAGCTTTGGGACAGGGGGCGCGAACACTGAAGCTTTCTTT.

V usage is TRBV19 and J usage is TRBJ2-2; 13 bases are a match to TRBD2. V trimming: 9 bases; J trimming: 8 bases; junction bases outside the gene matches: 6. CDR3 length: 14 amino acids. CDR1 and CDR2 (germline): LNHDA, SQIVND (reference sequence). CDR3 amino acids: CASLGLAGDGELFF. CDR3 sequence (DNA): TGTGCCAGCCTAGGACTAGCGGGGGATGGGGAGCTGTTTTTT. The full variable domain, in which reference TRBV19 and TRBJ2-2 provide the parts outside the CDR3, is DGGITQSPKYLFRKEGQNVTLSCEQNLNHDAMYWYRQDPGQGLRLIYYSQIVNDFQKGDIAEGYSVSREKKESFPLTVTSAQKNPTAFYLCASLGLAGDGELFFGEGSRLTVL.

The chain carries TRBV5-5 and TRBJ1-5, with no clear D. V gave up 0 bases and J gave up 10 bases, with 8 bases separating them. Germline CDR1 and CDR2: SGHKS and YYEKEE (reference sequence). The CDR3 length is 12 residues. CDR3 sequence: CASSLGLDPQHF. DNA for the CDR3: TGTGCCAGCAGCTTGGGACTAGACCCCCAGCATTTT.